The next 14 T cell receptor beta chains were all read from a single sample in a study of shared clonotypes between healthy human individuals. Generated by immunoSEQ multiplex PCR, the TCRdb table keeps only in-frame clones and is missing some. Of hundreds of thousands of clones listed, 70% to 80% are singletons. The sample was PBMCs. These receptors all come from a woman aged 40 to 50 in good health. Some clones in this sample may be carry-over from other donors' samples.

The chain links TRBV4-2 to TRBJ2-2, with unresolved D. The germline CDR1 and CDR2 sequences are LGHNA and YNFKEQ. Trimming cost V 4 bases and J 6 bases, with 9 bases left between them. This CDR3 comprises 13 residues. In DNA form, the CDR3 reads TGTGCCAGCAGCCCTGGTTCACCCGGGGAGCTGTTTTTT. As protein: CASSPGSPGELFF.

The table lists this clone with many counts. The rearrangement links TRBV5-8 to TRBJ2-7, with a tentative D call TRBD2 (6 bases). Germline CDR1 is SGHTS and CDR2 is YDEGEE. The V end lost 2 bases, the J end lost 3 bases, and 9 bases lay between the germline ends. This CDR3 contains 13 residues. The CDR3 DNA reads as TGTGCCAGCAGCTTTTCCGGGAGCTACGAGCAGTACTTC. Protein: CASSFSGSYEQYF.

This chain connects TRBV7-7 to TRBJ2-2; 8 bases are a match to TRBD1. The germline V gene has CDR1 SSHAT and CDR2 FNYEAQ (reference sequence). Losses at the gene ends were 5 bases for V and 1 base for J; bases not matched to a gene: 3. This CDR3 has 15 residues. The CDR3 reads CASSPDRGNTGELFF. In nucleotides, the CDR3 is TGTGCCAGCAGCCCTGACAGGGGGAACACCGGGGAGCTGTTTTTT.

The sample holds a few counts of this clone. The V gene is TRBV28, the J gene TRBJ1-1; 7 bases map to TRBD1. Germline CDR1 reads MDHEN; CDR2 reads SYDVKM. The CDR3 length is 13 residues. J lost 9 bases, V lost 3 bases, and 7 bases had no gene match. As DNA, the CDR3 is TGTGCCAGCAGTTTCCCGGACAGGAAAAAAGCTTTCTTT. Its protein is CASSFPDRKKAFF.

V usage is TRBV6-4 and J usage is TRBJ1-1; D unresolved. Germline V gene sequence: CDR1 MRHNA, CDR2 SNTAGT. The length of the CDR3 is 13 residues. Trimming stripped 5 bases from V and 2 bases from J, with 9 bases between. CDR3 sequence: CASSRSFNTEAFF. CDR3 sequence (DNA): TGTGCCAGCAGTCGGAGTTTTAACACTGAAGCTTTCTTT.

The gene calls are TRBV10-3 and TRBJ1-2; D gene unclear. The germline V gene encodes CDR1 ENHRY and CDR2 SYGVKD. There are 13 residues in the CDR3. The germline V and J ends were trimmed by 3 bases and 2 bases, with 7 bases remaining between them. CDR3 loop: CAISDSENYGYTF. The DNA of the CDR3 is TGTGCCATCAGTGACAGTGAGAACTATGGCTACACCTTC.

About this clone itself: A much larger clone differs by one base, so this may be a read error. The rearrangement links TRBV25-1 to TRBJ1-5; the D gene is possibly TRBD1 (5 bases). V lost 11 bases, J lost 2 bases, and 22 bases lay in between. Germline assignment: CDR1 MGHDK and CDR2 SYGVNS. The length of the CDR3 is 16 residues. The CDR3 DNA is TGTGCCCGGACGTCATCCGGGGGAATCGGCAATCAGCCCCAGCATTTT. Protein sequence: CARTSSGGIGNQPQHF.

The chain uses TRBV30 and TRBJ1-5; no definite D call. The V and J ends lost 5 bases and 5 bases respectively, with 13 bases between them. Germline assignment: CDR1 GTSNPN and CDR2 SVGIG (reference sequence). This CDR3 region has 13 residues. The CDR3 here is CAWQKGGDQPQHF. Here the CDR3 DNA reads TGTGCCTGGCAAAAGGGAGGTGATCAGCCCCAGCATTTT. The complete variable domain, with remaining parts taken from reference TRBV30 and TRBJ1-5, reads SQTIHQWPATLVQPVGSPLSLECTVEGTSNPNLYWYRQAAGRGLQLLFYSVGIGQISSEVPQNLSASRPQDRQFILSSKKLLLSDSGFYLCAWQKGGDQPQHFGDGTRLSIL.

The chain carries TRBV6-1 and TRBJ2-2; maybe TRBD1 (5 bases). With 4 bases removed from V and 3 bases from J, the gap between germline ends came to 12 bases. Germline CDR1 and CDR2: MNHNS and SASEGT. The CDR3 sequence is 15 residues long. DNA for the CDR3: TGTGCCAGCAGTGCAGGGATGGTGGACACCGGGGAGCTGTTTTTT. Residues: CASSAGMVDTGELFF.

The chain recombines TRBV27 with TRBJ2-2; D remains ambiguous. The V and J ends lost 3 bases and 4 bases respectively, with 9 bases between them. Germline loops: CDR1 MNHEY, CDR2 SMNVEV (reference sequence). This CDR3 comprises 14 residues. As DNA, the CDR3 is TGTGCCAGCAGTTTGATCAGATTCACCGGGGAGCTGTTTTTT. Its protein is CASSLIRFTGELFF.

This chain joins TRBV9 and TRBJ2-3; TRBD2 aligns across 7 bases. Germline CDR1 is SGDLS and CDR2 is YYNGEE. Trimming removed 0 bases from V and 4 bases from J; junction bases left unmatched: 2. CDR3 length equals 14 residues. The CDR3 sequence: CASSVGAGADTQYF. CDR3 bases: TGTGCCAGCAGCGTAGGTGCGGGAGCAGATACGCAGTATTTT.

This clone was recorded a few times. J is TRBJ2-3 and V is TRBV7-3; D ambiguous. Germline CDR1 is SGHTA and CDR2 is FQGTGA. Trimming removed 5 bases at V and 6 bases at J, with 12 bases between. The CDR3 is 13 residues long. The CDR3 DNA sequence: TGTGCCAGCAGCCTCCGGTATAGGGATACGCAGTATTTT. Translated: CASSLRYRDTQYF.

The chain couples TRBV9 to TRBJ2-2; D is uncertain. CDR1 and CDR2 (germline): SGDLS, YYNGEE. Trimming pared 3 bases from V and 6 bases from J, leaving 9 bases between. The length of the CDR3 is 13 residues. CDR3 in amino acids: CASSAGFAGELFF. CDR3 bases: TGTGCCAGCAGCGCCGGGTTCGCCGGGGAGCTGTTTTTT.

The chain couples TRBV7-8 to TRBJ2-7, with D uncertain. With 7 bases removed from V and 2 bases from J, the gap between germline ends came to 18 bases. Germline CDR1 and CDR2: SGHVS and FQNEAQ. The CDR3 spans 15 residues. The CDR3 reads CASMGLAPEPYEQYF. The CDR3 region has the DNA TGTGCCAGCATGGGATTGGCACCGGAACCCTACGAGCAGTACTTC. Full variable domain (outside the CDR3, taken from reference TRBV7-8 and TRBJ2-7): GAGVSQSPRYKVAKRGQDVALRCDPISGHVSLFWYQQALGQGPEFLTYFQNEAQLDKSGLPSDRFFAERPEGSVSTLKIQRTQQEDSAVYLCASMGLAPEPYEQYFGPGTRLTVT.